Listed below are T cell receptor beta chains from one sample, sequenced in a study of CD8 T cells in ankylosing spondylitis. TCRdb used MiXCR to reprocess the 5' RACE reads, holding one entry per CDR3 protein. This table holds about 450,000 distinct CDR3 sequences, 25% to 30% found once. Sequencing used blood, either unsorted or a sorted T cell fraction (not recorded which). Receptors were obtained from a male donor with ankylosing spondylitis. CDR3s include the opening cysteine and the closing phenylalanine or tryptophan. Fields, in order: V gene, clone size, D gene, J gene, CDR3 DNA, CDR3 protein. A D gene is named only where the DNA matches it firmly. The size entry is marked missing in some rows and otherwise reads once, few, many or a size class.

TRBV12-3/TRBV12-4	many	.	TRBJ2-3	TGTGCCAGCAGTCAGATCTACACAGATACGCAGTATTTT	CASSQIYTDTQYF
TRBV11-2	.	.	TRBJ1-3	TGTGCCAGCAGCTTATCCAGGGGAAACACCATATATTTT	CASSLSRGNTIYF
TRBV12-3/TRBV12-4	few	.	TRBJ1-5	TGTGCCAGCAGTTTGACAGGCCCCCAGCCCCAGCATTTT	CASSLTGPQPQHF
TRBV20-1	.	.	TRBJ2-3	TGCAGTGCTAGGGAAAGAACAGATACGCAGTATTTT	CSARERTDTQYF
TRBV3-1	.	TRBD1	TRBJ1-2	TGTGCCAGCAGCCAAGGGGTGACAGGGGGGTACGGCTACACCTTC	CASSQGVTGGYGYTF
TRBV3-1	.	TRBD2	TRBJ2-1	TGTGCCAGCAGCCCGGGATCCTCGGGGGGGAGGCGGAATGAGCAGTTCTTC	CASSPGSSGGRRNEQFF
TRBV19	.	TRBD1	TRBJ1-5	TGTGCCAGTAAGCAACAGGGGGTCAATCAGCCCCAGCATTTT	CASKQQGVNQPQHF
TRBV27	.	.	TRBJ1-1	TGTGCCAGCCGAAGGCCCCTCACAGATGAAGCTTTCTTT	CASRRPLTDEAFF
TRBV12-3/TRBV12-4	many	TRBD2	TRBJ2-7	TGTGCCAGCACCTTAGCGGGGAGCTCCTACGAGCAGTACTTC	CASTLAGSSYEQYF
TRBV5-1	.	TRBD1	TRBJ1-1	TGCGCCAGCAGCGCCGCGACAGGGGACACTGAAGCTTTCTTT	CASSAATGDTEAFF
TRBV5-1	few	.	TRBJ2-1	TGCGCCAGCAGCTTGTTAGCGGCCGGCTCCTACAATGAGCAGTTCTTC	CASSLLAAGSYNEQFF
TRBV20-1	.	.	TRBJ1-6	TGCAGTGCTAGAGGGGGAGCGGACAGCCATAATTCACCCCTCCACTTT	CSARGGADSHNSPLHF
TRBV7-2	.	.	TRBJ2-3	TGTGCCAGCCGTAACTTTGCTCGAGTGCAGTATTTT	CASRNFARVQYF
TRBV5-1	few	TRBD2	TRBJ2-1	TGCGCCAGCAGCCGGGGACTAGTCCCGAATGAGCAGTTCTTC	CASSRGLVPNEQFF
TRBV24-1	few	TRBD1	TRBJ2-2	TGTGCCACCAGTGACCTCCGGGACAGGAACACCGGGGAGCTGTTTTTT	CATSDLRDRNTGELFF
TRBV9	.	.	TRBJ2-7	TGTGCCAGCAGCCCAGGCCCGGAGGGGGCCTTCGAGCAGTACTTC	CASSPGPEGAFEQYF
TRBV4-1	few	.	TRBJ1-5	TGCGCCAGCAGCCAAGATCCAGGGAACCAGCCCCAGCATTTT	CASSQDPGNQPQHF
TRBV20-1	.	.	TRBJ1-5	TGCAGTGCTAGCGGGACAAAGGGACAGCCCCAGCATTTT	CSASGTKGQPQHF
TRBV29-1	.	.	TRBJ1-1	TGCAGCGCTAGACGGGGTTTCTCAAATCGGGAAGCTTTCTTT	CSARRGFSNREAFF
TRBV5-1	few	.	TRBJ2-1	TGCGCCAGCAGCTTGGTGGCGGAGTACAATGAGCAGTTCTTC	CASSLVAEYNEQFF
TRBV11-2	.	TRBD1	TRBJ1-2	TGTGCCAGCAGCCCAATAACAGGGGCTTTCCTCTATGGCTACACCTTC	CASSPITGAFLYGYTF
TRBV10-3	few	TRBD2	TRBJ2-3	TGTGCCATCAGTGAGTCGAGTGCGGGAGCCAACACAGATACGCAGTATTTT	CAISESSAGANTDTQYF
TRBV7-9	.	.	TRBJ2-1	TGTGCCAGCAGCTTAGCCGGGGCCTCATCGTTCTTC	CASSLAGASSFF
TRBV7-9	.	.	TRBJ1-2	TGTGCCAGCAGCTTAGCTAGTGAGGGCTACACCTTC	CASSLASEGYTF
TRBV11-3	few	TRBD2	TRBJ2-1	TGTGCCAGCAGCACGGGGACTAGCGATCCCTACAATGAGCAGTTCTTC	CASSTGTSDPYNEQFF
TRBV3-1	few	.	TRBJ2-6	TGTGCCAGCAGCCAAGGGAACGTCCTGACTTTC	CASSQGNVLTF
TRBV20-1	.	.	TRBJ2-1	TGCAGTGCTAGAGACAGGGGACGATTAGCTTACAATGAGCAGTTCTTC	CSARDRGRLAYNEQFF
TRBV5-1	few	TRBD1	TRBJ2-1	TGCGCCAGCACCTTAATACTTGGGGGGACAGGGACTAATGAGCAGTTCTTC	CASTLILGGTGTNEQFF
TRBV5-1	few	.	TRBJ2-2	TGCGCCAGCAGCTCCCCGGGCGGGCCCGGGGAGCTGTTTTTT	CASSSPGGPGELFF
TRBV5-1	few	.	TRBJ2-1	TGCGCCAGCAGCTTCGGCACCAATGAGCAGTTCTTC	CASSFGTNEQFF
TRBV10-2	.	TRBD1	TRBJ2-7	TGCGCCAGCAACTTAAGACAGGGGGACGAGCAGTACTTC	CASNLRQGDEQYF
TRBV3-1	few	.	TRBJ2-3	TGTGCCAGCAGCCCACAAGCTTTAAGCACAGATACGCAGTATTTT	CASSPQALSTDTQYF
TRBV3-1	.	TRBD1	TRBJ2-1	TGTGCCAGCAGCCAAACCTACAGGGGAAGGGAGCAGTTCTTC	CASSQTYRGREQFF
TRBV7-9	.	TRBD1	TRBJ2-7	TGTGCCAGCACCGTCGACAGGGACGAGCAGTACTTC	CASTVDRDEQYF
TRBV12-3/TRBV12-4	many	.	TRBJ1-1	TGTGCCAGCACCACCGACCTGGGGGAAGCTTTCTTT	CASTTDLGEAFF
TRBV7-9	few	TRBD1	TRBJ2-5	TGTGCCAGCAGCCCGATGACAGGGGCGGAGACCCAGTACTTC	CASSPMTGAETQYF
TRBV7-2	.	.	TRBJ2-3	TGTGCCAGCAGCATTACAGGGCCCACAGATACGCAGTATTTT	CASSITGPTDTQYF
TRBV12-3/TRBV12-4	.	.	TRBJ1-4	TGTGCCAGCAGCGTGAGGGCCCAGGGGACTGAAAAACTGTTTTTT	CASSVRAQGTEKLFF
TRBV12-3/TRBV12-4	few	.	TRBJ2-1	TGTGCCAGCAGTTTAACCGTGGCAAGTGAGCAGTTCTTC	CASSLTVASEQFF
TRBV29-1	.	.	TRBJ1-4	TGCAGCGCCAGGACCGAAGCTAATGAAAAACTGTTTTTT	CSARTEANEKLFF
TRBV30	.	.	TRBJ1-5	TGTGCCTGGAGTGTACGGGGAGCCAGACCCCAGCATTTT	CAWSVRGARPQHF
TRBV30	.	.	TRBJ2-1	TGTGCCTGGAGTGTGAAGGGGTCCTACAATGAGCAGTTCTTC	CAWSVKGSYNEQFF
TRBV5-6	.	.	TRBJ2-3	TGTGCCAGCAGCTTGGTCCTAGCCCCGCGACTAGATACGCAGTATTTT	CASSLVLAPRLDTQYF
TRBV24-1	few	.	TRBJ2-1	TGTGCCACCAGTGATCTAGCATCGGGTGAGCAGTTCTTC	CATSDLASGEQFF
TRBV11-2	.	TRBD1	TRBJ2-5	TGTGCCAGCAGCACCGGACAGGGGGCTGAGACCCAGTACTTC	CASSTGQGAETQYF
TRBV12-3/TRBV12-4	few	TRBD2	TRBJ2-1	TGTGCCAGCAGCACCCTTAGCGGGAGGAGTAGTTCCTACAATGAGCAGTTCTTC	CASSTLSGRSSSYNEQFF
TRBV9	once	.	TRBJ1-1	TGTGCCAGCACCCCCGGGGCCGGGCCGGCTTTCTTT	CASTPGAGPAFF
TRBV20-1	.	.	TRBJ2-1	TGCAGTGCTAGGAGGACGGTACCCTCCTACAATGAGCAGTTCTTC	CSARRTVPSYNEQFF